This T cell receptor beta chain was documented in a study of neurological immune-mediated disorders. The V and J ends lost 10 bases and 7 bases, in that order; junction bases with no gene match: 9. The CDR3 loop spans 14 amino acids. CDR1 and CDR2 from the germline V gene are MNHEY and SVGEGT. This clonotype has at least ten counts. 2 million unsorted PBMCs were stored in RNAlater at -80 °C before RNA extraction. Every sequencing run generated in excess of 170 million TCR-beta sequences. These sequences covered 15-18 subjects. TCRdb reprocessed the 5' RACE reads via MiXCR and lists one record per CDR3 protein. The data contain approximately 100,000 distinct CDR3 sequences, 3% to 4% of them singletons.

The sequenced sample consisted of PBMCs. This chain links TRBV6-2 or TRBV6-3 with TRBJ2-2; TRBD1 matches at 10 bases. This TCR derives from a woman aged 18-35 years with multiple sclerosis. The CDR3 loop reads CATRGTGDGGELFF. The CDR3 coding sequence is TGTGCCACCCGAGGGACAGGGGATGGCGGGGAGCTGTTTTTT.